The clone carrying this TCR beta chain showed up many times. No antigen is known for it. Uncontrolled infection, other autoimmune disease, pregnancy or lactation led to exclusion. Researchers took RNA transcripts and amplified the TCR beta CDR3 regions from them. HTBI primers were used for first-round RT-PCR of the TCR CDR3. Each CDR3 protein is one row after TCRdb ran MiXCR on the multiplex PCR reads. Of about 320,000 distinct CDR3 sequences listed, 16% are singletons. This sample was taken from a study of T cells in Graves' hyperthyroidism and ophthalmopathy. Points from the study as a whole: The blood repertoire included most of the expanded thyroid clonotypes above 0.001.

CDR3 length equals 15 residues. Germline lookup yields CDR1 SGHVS and CDR2 FQNEAQ. The V gene end was trimmed by 7 bases and the J gene end by 2 bases; junction bases not matched to a gene: 6. This clonotype originated in a man aged 30 to 39 with Graves' hyperthyroidism. Sequenced: blood. The V gene is TRBV7-8, the J gene TRBJ2-3; TRBD2 matches 10 bases. As DNA, the CDR3 is TGTGCCAGCACACAGACTAGCGGGTTCACAGATACGCAGTATTTT. Translation gives CASTQTSGFTDTQYF.